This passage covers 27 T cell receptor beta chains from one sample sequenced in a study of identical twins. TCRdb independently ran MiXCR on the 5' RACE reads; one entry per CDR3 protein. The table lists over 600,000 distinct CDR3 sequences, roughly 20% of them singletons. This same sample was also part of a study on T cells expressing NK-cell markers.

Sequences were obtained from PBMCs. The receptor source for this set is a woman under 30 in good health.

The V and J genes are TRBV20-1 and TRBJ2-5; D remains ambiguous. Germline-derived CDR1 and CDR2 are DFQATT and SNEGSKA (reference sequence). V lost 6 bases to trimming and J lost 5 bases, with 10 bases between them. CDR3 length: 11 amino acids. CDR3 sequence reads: CSAQNGETQYF. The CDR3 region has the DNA TGCAGTGCCCAAAATGGGGAGACCCAGTACTTC.

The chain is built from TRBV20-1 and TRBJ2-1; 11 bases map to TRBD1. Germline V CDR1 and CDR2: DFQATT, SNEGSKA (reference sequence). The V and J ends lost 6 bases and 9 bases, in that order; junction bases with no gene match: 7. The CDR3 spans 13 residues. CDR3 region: CSARGTGGPEQFF. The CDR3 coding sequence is TGCAGTGCCAGGGGGACAGGGGGTCCTGAGCAGTTCTTC.

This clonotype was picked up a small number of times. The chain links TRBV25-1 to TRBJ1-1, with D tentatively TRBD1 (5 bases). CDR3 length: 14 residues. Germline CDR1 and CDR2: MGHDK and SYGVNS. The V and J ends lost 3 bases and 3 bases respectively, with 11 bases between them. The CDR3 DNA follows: TGTGCCAGCAGTGACGGGACGGTTCACACTGAAGCTTTCTTT. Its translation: CASSDGTVHTEAFF.

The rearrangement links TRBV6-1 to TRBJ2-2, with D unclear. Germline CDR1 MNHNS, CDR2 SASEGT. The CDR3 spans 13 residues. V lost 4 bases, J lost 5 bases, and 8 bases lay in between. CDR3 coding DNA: TGTGCCAGCAGTGCCCTCGGGACCGGGGAGCTGTTTTTT. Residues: CASSALGTGELFF.

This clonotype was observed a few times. The CDR3 coding sequence is TGTGCCAGCAGCTCCAGACTAGGACCTTACGAGCAGTACTTC. Its translation: CASSSRLGPYEQYF. The V gene is TRBV7-2, the J gene TRBJ2-7; D perhaps matches TRBD2 (6 bases). The CDR3 is made up of 14 amino acids. Germline V gene sequence: CDR1 SGHTA, CDR2 FQGNSA. Trimming took off 4 bases at V and 4 bases at J, with 14 bases between the two ends.

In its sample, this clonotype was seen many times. The CDR3 DNA follows: TGTGCCAGCAGTTTATACACAGGGGGAGATACGCAGTATTTT. Encoded protein: CASSLYTGGDTQYF. The chain has TRBV12-3 or TRBV12-4 and TRBJ2-3, with TRBD1 matching over 8 bases. The V gene end was trimmed by 2 bases and the J gene end by 5 bases; junction bases not matched to a gene: 3. CDR3 length: 14 amino acids.

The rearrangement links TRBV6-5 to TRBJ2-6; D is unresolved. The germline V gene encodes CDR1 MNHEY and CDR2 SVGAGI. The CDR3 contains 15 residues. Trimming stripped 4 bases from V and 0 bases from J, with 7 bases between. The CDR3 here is CASSWSDSGANVLTF. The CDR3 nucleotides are TGTGCCAGCAGTTGGAGCGACTCTGGGGCCAACGTCCTGACTTTC.

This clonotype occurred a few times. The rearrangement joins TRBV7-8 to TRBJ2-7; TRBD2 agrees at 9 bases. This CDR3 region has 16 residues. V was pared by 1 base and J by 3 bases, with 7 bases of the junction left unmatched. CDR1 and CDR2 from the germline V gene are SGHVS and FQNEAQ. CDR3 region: CASSLGRLAVNYEQYF. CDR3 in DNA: TGTGCCAGCAGCTTAGGTAGACTAGCGGTTAACTACGAGCAGTACTTC. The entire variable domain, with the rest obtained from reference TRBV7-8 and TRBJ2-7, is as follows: GAGVSQSPRYKVAKRGQDVALRCDPISGHVSLFWYQQALGQGPEFLTYFQNEAQLDKSGLPSDRFFAERPEGSVSTLKIQRTQQEDSAVYLCASSLGRLAVNYEQYFGPGTRLTVT.

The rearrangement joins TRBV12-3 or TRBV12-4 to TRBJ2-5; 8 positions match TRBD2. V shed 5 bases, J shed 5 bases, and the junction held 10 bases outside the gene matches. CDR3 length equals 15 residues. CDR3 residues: CASSLTSGRAETQYF. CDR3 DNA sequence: TGTGCCAGCAGTCTCACTAGCGGAAGGGCGGAGACCCAGTACTTC.

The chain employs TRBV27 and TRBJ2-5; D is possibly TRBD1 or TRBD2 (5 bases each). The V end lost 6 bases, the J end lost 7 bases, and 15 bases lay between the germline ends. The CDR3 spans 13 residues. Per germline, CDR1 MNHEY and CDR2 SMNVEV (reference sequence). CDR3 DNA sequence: TGTGCCAGCAGCGGGACCTTCGGAGGGACCCAGTACTTC. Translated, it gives CASSGTFGGTQYF.

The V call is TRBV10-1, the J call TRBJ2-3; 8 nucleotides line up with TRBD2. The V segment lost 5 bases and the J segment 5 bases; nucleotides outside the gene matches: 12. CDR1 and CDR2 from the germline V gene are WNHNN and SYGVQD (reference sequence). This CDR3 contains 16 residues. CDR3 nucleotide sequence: TGCGCCAGCAGTATAGGCGGAGCGGGAGTTTTAGATACGCAGTATTTT. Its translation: CASSIGGAGVLDTQYF.

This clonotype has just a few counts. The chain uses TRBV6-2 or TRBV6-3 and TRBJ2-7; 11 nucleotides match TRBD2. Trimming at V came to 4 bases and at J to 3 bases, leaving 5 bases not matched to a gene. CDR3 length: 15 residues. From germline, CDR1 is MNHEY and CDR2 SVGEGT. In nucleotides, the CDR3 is TGTGCCAGCAGTTCCACTAGCGGGGGCTACTACGAGCAGTACTTC. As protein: CASSSTSGGYYEQYF.

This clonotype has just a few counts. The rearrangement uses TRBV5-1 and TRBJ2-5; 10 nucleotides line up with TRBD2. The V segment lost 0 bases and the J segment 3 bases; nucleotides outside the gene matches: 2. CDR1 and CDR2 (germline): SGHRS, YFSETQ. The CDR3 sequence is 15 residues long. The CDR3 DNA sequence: TGCGCCAGCAGCTTGGTGCTAGCGGGAGAAGAGACCCAGTACTTC. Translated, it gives CASSLVLAGEETQYF.

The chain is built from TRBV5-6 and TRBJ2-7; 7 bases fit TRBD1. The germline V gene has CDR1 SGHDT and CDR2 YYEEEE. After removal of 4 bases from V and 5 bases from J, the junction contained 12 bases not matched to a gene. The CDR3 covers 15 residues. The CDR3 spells CASSLIPGQSDEQYF. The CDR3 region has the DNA TGTGCCAGCAGCCTGATCCCGGGACAGTCGGACGAGCAGTACTTC. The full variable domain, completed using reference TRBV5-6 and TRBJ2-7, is DAGVTQSPTHLIKTRGQQVTLRCSPKSGHDTVSWYQQALGQGPQFIFQYYEEEERQRGNFPDRFSGHQFPNYSSELNVNALLLGDSALYLCASSLIPGQSDEQYFGPGTRLTVT.

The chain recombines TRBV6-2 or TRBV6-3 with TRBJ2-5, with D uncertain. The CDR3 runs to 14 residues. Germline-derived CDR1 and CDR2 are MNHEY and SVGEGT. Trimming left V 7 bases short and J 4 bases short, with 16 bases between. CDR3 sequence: CASTLDGARETQYF. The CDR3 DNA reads TGTGCCAGCACCCTCGACGGCGCCAGAGAGACCCAGTACTTC.

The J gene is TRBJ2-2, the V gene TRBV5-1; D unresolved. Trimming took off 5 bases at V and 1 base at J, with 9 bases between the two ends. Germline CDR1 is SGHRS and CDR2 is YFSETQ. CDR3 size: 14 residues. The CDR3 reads CASSRTENTGELFF. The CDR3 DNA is TGCGCCAGCAGTCGGACGGAGAACACCGGGGAGCTGTTTTTT.

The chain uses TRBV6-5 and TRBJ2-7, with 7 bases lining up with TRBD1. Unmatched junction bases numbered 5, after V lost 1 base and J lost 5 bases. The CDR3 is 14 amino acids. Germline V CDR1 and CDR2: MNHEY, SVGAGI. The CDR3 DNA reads TGTGCCAGCAGTTACTTCAGGGGGTGGGACGAGCAGTACTTC. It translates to CASSYFRGWDEQYF.

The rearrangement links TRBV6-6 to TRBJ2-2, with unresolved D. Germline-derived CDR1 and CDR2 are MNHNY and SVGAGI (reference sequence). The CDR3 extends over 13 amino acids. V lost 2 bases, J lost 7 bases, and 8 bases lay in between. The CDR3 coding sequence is TGTGCCAGCAGTTACAGGGAAGGCGGGGAGCTGTTTTTT. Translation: CASSYREGGELFF.

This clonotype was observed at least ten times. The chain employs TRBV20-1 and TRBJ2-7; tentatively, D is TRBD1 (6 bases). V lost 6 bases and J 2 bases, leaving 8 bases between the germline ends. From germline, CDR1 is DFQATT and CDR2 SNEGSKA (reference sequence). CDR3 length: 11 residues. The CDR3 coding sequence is TGCAGTGCGCGGACAGCCTACGAGCAGTACTTC. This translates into CSARTAYEQYF.

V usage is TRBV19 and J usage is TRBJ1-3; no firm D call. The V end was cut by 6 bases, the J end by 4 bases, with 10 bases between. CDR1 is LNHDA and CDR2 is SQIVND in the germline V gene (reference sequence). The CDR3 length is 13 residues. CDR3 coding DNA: TGTGCCAGTAGCGCTACAGAGGGAAACACCATATATTTT. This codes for CASSATEGNTIYF.

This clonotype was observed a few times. CDR3 coding DNA: TGCGCCAGCAGCCCCTTAATCGGGAGCTCCTACGAGCAGTACTTC. Translating gives CASSPLIGSSYEQYF. The chain is built from TRBV4-3 and TRBJ2-7; tentative D call: TRBD2 (6 bases). Germline CDR1 LGHNA, CDR2 YSLEER. Trimming removed 4 bases at V and 0 bases at J, with 13 bases between. The CDR3 totals 15 residues.

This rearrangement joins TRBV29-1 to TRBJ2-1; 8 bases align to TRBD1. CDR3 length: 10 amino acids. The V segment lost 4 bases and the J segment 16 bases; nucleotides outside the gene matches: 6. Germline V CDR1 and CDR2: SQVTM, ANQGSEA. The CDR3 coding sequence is TGCAGCGTTGGAGGACAGGGAAACTTCTTC. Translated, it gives CSVGGQGNFF.

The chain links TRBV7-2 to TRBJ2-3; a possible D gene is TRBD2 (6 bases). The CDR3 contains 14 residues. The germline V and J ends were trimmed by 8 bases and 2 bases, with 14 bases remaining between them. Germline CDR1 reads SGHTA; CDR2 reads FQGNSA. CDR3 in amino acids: CASLKGTPTDTQYF. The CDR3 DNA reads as TGTGCCAGCCTCAAGGGGACTCCCACAGATACGCAGTATTTT.

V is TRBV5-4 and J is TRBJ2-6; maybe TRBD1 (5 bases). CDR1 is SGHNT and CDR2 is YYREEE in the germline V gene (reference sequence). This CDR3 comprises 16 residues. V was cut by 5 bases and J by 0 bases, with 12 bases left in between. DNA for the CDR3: TGTGCCAGCAGTTTAAAGACAGTCTCTGGGGCCAACGTCCTGACTTTC. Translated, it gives CASSLKTVSGANVLTF.

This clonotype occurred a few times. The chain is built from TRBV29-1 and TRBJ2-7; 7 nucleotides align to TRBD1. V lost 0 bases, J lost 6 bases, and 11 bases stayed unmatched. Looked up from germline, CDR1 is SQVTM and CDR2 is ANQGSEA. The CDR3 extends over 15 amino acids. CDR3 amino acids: CSVEEGEGAVTEQYF. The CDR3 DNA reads TGCAGCGTTGAAGAGGGTGAGGGGGCGGTGACCGAGCAGTACTTC.

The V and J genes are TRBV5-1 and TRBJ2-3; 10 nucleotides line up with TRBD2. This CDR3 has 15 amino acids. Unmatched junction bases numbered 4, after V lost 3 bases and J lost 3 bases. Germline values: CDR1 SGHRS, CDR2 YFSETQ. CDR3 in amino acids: CASSSSGSLTDTQYF. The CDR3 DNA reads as TGCGCCAGCAGCTCTAGCGGGAGCTTGACAGATACGCAGTATTTT. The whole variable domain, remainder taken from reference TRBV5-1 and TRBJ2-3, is KAGVTQTPRYLIKTRGQQVTLSCSPISGHRSVSWYQQTPGQGLQFLFEYFSETQRNKGNFPGRFSGRQFSNSRSEMNVSTLELGDSALYLCASSSSGSLTDTQYFGPGTRLTVL.

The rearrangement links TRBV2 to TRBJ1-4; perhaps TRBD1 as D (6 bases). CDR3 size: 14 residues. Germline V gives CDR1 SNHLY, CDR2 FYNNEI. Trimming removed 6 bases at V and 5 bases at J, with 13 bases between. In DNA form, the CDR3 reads TGTGCCAGCAGGGAAACAGGGAAGAATGAAAAACTGTTTTTT. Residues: CASRETGKNEKLFF.